This T cell receptor (beta chain) was sequenced in a study of blood T cells in healthy people across ages. Whole-study findings and limits: Diversity estimates drawn from one million T cells were deemed underestimates. TCR beta diversity was tightly associated with the proportion of naive T cells.

For the second PCR, which ran for about 6 to 11 cycles, a sample-barcoded 5' primer and a J-beta primer mix were used. Every individual sample yielded 2.5 million or more paired-end reads (each containing CDR3). TCRdb itself ran the 5' RACE reads through MiXCR, one entry per CDR3 protein. The sample includes approximately 1.5 million distinct CDR3 sequences, less than 45% of them seen just once. Between the trimmed V and J ends, which lost 3 bases and 3 bases, there was a span of 16 bases. The CDR3 has 15 amino acids. Germline loops: CDR1 SGDLS, CDR2 YYNGEE. A remark on this clonotype: Its antigen is unidentified.

V and J are TRBV9 and TRBJ2-7; D may correspond to TRBD1 or TRBD2 (5 bases each). The sequence derives from a woman aged 18-29 years in good health. Sequenced sample: blood. The CDR3 loop reads CASSANAGTLYEQYF. The CDR3, as DNA: TGTGCCAGCAGCGCCAACGCCGGGACCCTCTACGAGCAGTACTTC.